The 29 T cell receptor beta chains presented below share a single source sample, sequenced in a study of neurological immune-mediated disorders. TCRdb re-called the 5' RACE reads through MiXCR, storing one row per CDR3 protein. The sample lists 15,000 or so distinct CDR3 sequences, under 15% occurring once. Sequenced: PBMCs. The receptors here all came from a man between 60 and 70 years old with HTLV-1-associated myelopathy (HAM/TSP).

This clonotype was picked up many times. This rearrangement joins TRBV7-6 to TRBJ1-1, with TRBD1 as a possible D gene (6 bases). Trimming pared 5 bases from V and 1 base from J, leaving 11 bases between. The CDR3 is 14 residues long. Per germline, CDR1 SGHVS and CDR2 FNYEAQ. The CDR3: CASSDGQRNTEAFF. DNA of the CDR3: TGTGCCAGCAGCGACGGACAGCGGAACACTGAAGCTTTCTTT. The full variable domain, rest sourced from reference TRBV7-6 and TRBJ1-1, is GAGVSQSPRYKVTKRGQDVALRCDPISGHVSLYWYRQALGQGPEFLTYFNYEAQQDKSGLPNDRFSAERPEGSISTLTIQRTEQRDSAMYRCASSDGQRNTEAFFGQGTRLTVV.

This clonotype was seen at least ten times. The V call is TRBV5-1, the J call TRBJ2-2; TRBD1 might be the D (6 bases). Germline V gives CDR1 SGHRS, CDR2 YFSETQ. This CDR3 region has 14 residues. V lost 4 bases to trimming and J lost 5 bases, with 12 bases between them. CDR3 sequence (DNA): TGCGCCAGCAGCCTTGGCCAGGGGACCGGGGAGCTGTTTTTT. Translated, it gives CASSLGQGTGELFF.

This clonotype has ten or more counts. The gene calls are TRBV14 and TRBJ1-1; D gene ambiguous. Germline CDR1 SGHDN, CDR2 FVKESK. Deletions cut 0 bases from V and 10 bases from J, with 18 bases between. This CDR3 region has 15 residues. The chain's CDR3 is CASSQDRLAFRGAFF. CDR3 bases: TGTGCCAGCAGCCAAGATCGTCTGGCATTCCGTGGAGCTTTCTTT.

This clonotype was counted ten times or more. The chain employs TRBV5-1 and TRBJ2-3; no clear D. The CDR3 is 14 residues long. CDR1 SGHRS and CDR2 YFSETQ come from the germline V gene. Trimming cost V 4 bases and J 2 bases, with 11 bases left between them. The CDR3 sequence is CASSPGRNTDTQYF. In DNA, the CDR3 is TGCGCCAGCAGCCCAGGACGTAACACAGATACGCAGTATTTT.

This chain links TRBV6-2 or TRBV6-3 with TRBJ1-1, with unresolved D. This CDR3 comprises 15 residues. Germline V lookup: CDR1 MNHEY, CDR2 SVGEGT. Deletions cut 2 bases from V and 3 bases from J, with 13 bases between. CDR3 protein: CASSYLGQVYTEAFF. CDR3 nucleotide sequence: TGTGCCAGCAGTTACCTCGGCCAGGTGTACACTGAAGCTTTCTTT.

This clonotype was recorded at least ten times. The chain combines TRBV20-1 with TRBJ1-1; D is possibly TRBD1 (5 bases). From germline, CDR1 is DFQATT and CDR2 SNEGSKA (reference sequence). The CDR3 spans 14 residues. Trimming took 6 bases from V and 5 from J, leaving 19 bases between them. This CDR3 reads CSAPDKGLETEAFF. The DNA for the CDR3 is TGCAGTGCGCCGGATAAGGGACTGGAGACTGAAGCTTTCTTT.

The table lists this clonotype with many counts. This sequence joins TRBV27 and TRBJ2-7; maybe TRBD1 (5 bases). The germline V and J ends were trimmed by 6 bases and 1 base, with 7 bases remaining between them. CDR1 MNHEY and CDR2 SMNVEV come from the germline V gene (reference sequence). This CDR3 contains 12 residues. The CDR3 DNA reads TGTGCCAGCAGAGACAGTTCCTACGAGCAGTACTTC. Translation gives CASRDSSYEQYF.

Ten or more counts support this clonotype. The V gene is TRBV2, the J gene TRBJ2-2; either TRBD1 or TRBD2 may supply D (5 bases each). The CDR3 totals 16 residues. V lost 6 bases, J lost 6 bases, and 20 bases lay in between. The V gene's germline CDR1 is SNHLY and CDR2 FYNNEI. This CDR3 is CASRLSGPRMAGELFF. Here the CDR3 DNA reads TGTGCCAGCAGGCTCTCGGGACCGAGGATGGCCGGGGAGCTGTTTTTT. Together with reference TRBV2 and TRBJ2-2, the CDR3 gives the full variable domain: EPEVTQTPSHQVTQMGQEVILRCVPISNHLYFYWYRQILGQKVEFLVSFYNNEISEKSEIFDDQFSVERPDGSNFTLKIRSTKLEDSAMYFCASRLSGPRMAGELFFGEGSRLTVL.

On this clonotype itself: A much more abundant neighbour one base away suggests this may be a read error. The chain combines TRBV7-9 with TRBJ1-2; D is possibly TRBD1 (6 bases). The CDR3 spans 14 residues. CDR1 and CDR2 from the germline V gene are SEHNR and FQNEAQ (reference sequence). Trimming removed 5 bases at V and 5 bases at J, with 15 bases between. CDR3 sequence: CASSTSGVEYGYTF. The CDR3 region has the DNA TGTGCCAGCAGCACGTCAGGGGTGGAATATGGCTACACCTTC.

This clonotype appeared a few times. The chain is built from TRBV5-1 and TRBJ2-5; D may be TRBD2 (6 bases). Trimming left V 4 bases short and J 2 bases short, with 12 bases between. The CDR3 extends over 14 amino acids. Germline loops: CDR1 SGHRS, CDR2 YFSETQ. For the CDR3, the DNA is TGCGCCAGCAGCAGGGATGGACTACAAGAGACCCAGTACTTC. Protein sequence: CASSRDGLQETQYF.

This clonotype was observed at least ten times. The chain recombines TRBV20-1 with TRBJ2-3; maybe TRBD2 (6 bases). Looked up from germline, CDR1 is DFQATT and CDR2 is SNEGSKA (reference sequence). This CDR3 contains 14 residues. Trimming removed 6 bases at V and 2 bases at J, with 15 bases between. As DNA, the CDR3 is TGCAGTGCCCCCTCGGGGGATTCCACAGATACGCAGTATTTT. Protein sequence: CSAPSGDSTDTQYF.

This clonotype has ten or more counts. The rearrangement joins TRBV5-1 to TRBJ2-5; D is unresolved. This CDR3 is built from 15 residues. In germline, CDR1 is SGHRS, CDR2 YFSETQ. The V end lost 2 bases, the J end lost 5 bases, and 16 bases lay between the germline ends. CDR3 DNA sequence: TGCGCCAGCAGCTTAGGGCCTCGGGTCGAGGAGACCCAGTACTTC. Protein: CASSLGPRVEETQYF. The full variable domain, with the rest looked up from reference TRBV5-1 and TRBJ2-5, is KAGVTQTPRYLIKTRGQQVTLSCSPISGHRSVSWYQQTPGQGLQFLFEYFSETQRNKGNFPGRFSGRQFSNSRSEMNVSTLELGDSALYLCASSLGPRVEETQYFGPGTRLLVL.

This clonotype was counted at least ten times. J is TRBJ2-5 and V is TRBV9; 9 bases fit TRBD2. This CDR3 has 14 amino acids. V lost 4 bases and J lost 5; bases outside the gene matches: 6. The germline gives CDR1 SGDLS, CDR2 YYNGEE. As DNA, the CDR3 is TGTGCCAGCAGCACGCGGGGGGGCCTGGAGACCCAGTACTTC. This translates into CASSTRGGLETQYF.

This clonotype was observed many times. This chain connects TRBV7-2 to TRBJ1-5, with a possible D match to TRBD1 (5 bases). V was trimmed by 3 bases and J by 2 bases, leaving 14 bases between them. This CDR3 has 16 amino acids. Germline V gives CDR1 SGHTA, CDR2 FQGNSA. This CDR3 reads CASSFDSRLGNQPQHF. DNA for the CDR3: TGTGCCAGCAGCTTCGACAGCCGATTAGGCAATCAGCCCCAGCATTTT.

This clonotype was counted at least ten times. The V and J genes are TRBV7-2 and TRBJ2-3; D remains ambiguous. Trimming removed 4 bases from V and 2 bases from J, with 10 bases in between. The CDR3 is 14 residues long. CDR1 and CDR2 from the germline V gene are SGHTA and FQGNSA. The CDR3 loop reads CASSSRRSTDTQYF. CDR3 sequence (DNA): TGTGCCAGCAGCTCGCGGAGATCCACAGATACGCAGTATTTT.

This sequence joins TRBV20-1 and TRBJ1-1, with 8 nucleotides matching TRBD1. This CDR3 is built from 11 residues. The junction had 7 bases not matched to a gene; V was cut back by 5 bases and J by 11 bases. Looked up from germline, CDR1 is DFQATT and CDR2 is SNEGSKA (reference sequence). This CDR3 is CSAQDRGEAFF. CDR3 sequence (DNA): TGCAGTGCTCAAGACAGGGGTGAGGCTTTCTTT.

This clonotype was seen ten or more times. The rearrangement joins TRBV7-3 to TRBJ1-3, with unresolved D. V lost 5 bases and J 0 bases, leaving 20 bases between the germline ends. CDR3 size: 18 residues. CDR1 is SGHTA, CDR2 FQGTGA, per germline. The DNA for the CDR3 is TGTGCCAGCAGCCTTTACGTCCGGGAGGGAGACTCTGGAAACACCATATATTTT. It yields the protein CASSLYVREGDSGNTIYF.

This clonotype was detected many times. The gene calls are TRBV11-2 and TRBJ2-5; D is perhaps TRBD1 (6 bases). Germline CDR1 SGHAT, CDR2 FQNNGV. The CDR3 spans 13 residues. V lost 4 bases to trimming and J lost 3 bases, with 9 bases between them. CDR3 bases: TGTGCCAGCAGCTCCTGGACAGAAGAGACCCAGTACTTC. This encodes CASSSWTEETQYF.

In this sample, this clonotype turned up many times. CDR3 nucleotide sequence: TGTGCCAGCAGCTTTGGGGCGGCGAACACTGAAGCTTTCTTT. Residues: CASSFGAANTEAFF. The rearrangement uses TRBV11-3 and TRBJ1-1, with D possibly matching TRBD1 (5 bases). Germline CDR1 and CDR2: SGHNT and YENEEA. The CDR3 covers 14 residues. V was shortened by 3 bases and J by 1 base, with 9 bases between the two germline ends.

At least ten counts were recorded for this clonotype. This sequence joins TRBV6-1 and TRBJ1-2; 7 nucleotides line up with TRBD1. Germline assignment: CDR1 MNHNS and CDR2 SASEGT. Unmatched junction bases numbered 12, after V lost 3 bases and J lost 5 bases. The CDR3 extends over 16 amino acids. The CDR3 DNA reads TGTGCCAGCAGTGAGAGGGGACAGCCTAACCTTTATGGCTACACCTTC. Translating it yields CASSERGQPNLYGYTF.

This clonotype appeared many times. The chain carries TRBV4-2 and TRBJ2-4, with 7 positions matching TRBD2. Trimming cost V 0 bases and J 0 bases; bases outside gene matches: 11. The CDR3 is 19 residues long. Germline values: CDR1 LGHNA, CDR2 YNFKEQ. CDR3 DNA: TGTGCCAGCAGCCAAGATCGGTCTAGCGGACAACTAGCCAAAAACATTCAGTACTTC. Translated, it gives CASSQDRSSGQLAKNIQYF.

This clonotype was seen at least ten times. This chain joins TRBV5-1 and TRBJ2-2; tentative D call: TRBD1 (5 bases). CDR1 and CDR2 (germline): SGHRS, YFSETQ. CDR3 size: 15 residues. Between the trimmed V and J ends, which lost 2 bases and 6 bases, there was a span of 14 bases. The CDR3, as DNA: TGCGCCAGCAGCTTCACATGGGGCGCTTCCGGGGAGCTGTTTTTT. As protein: CASSFTWGASGELFF.

This clonotype was recorded many times. The chain has TRBV25-1 and TRBJ2-1; the match to TRBD1 covers 7 bases. The V gene's germline CDR1 is MGHDK and CDR2 SYGVNS. The CDR3 contains 14 residues. Germline trimming cut 6 bases from V and 4 bases from J; bases unmatched to any gene: 6. The CDR3 region is CASRGQTVYNEQFF. CDR3 bases: TGTGCCAGCAGGGGACAGACCGTATACAATGAGCAGTTCTTC.

The table lists this clonotype with many counts. The CDR3 bases are TGTGCCAGCACCCTACAGGGGGCGGGCACCGGGGAGCTGTTTTTT. Amino acid sequence: CASTLQGAGTGELFF. The chain recombines TRBV7-2 with TRBJ2-2; 9 nucleotides line up with TRBD1. CDR1 and CDR2 from the germline V gene are SGHTA and FQGNSA. J was trimmed by 4 bases and V by 7 bases; bases with no gene match: 7. CDR3 length: 15 residues. Filled out from reference TRBV7-2 and TRBJ2-2, the complete variable domain reads GAGVSQSPSNKVTEKGKDVELRCDPISGHTALYWYRQSLGQGLEFLIYFQGNSAPDKSGLPSDRFSAERTGGSVSTLTIQRTQQEDSAVYLCASTLQGAGTGELFFGEGSRLTVL.

This clonotype came up many times. The chain couples TRBV18 to TRBJ2-3; 11 bases map to TRBD2. The V gene end was trimmed by 3 bases and the J gene end by 0 bases; junction bases not matched to a gene: 2. This CDR3 spans 16 amino acids. Germline V gives CDR1 KGHSH, CDR2 LQKENI. CDR3 DNA: TGTGCCAGCTCACCCCTAGCGGGGGGCAGCACAGATACGCAGTATTTT. Its translation: CASSPLAGGSTDTQYF. The whole variable domain, remainder taken from reference TRBV18 and TRBJ2-3, is NAGVMQNPRHLVRRRGQEARLRCSPMKGHSHVYWYRQLPEEGLKFMVYLQKENIIDESGMPKERFSAEFPKEGPSILRIQQVVRGDSAAYFCASSPLAGGSTDTQYFGPGTRLTVL.

The table lists this clonotype with many counts. The chain links TRBV3-1 to TRBJ2-1; 8 positions agree with TRBD1. There are 15 residues in the CDR3. Germline loops: CDR1 LGHDT, CDR2 YNNKEL (reference sequence). V shed 5 bases and J 5 bases; nucleotides not matched to a gene: 8. CDR3 coding DNA: TGTGCCAGCAGCGCTGTAGGGGACAGGCACAATGAGCAGTTCTTC. It codes for CASSAVGDRHNEQFF.

This clonotype was counted at least ten times. The chain carries TRBV29-1 and TRBJ1-3; TRBD1 matches 8 bases. The CDR3 runs to 14 residues. Germline assignment: CDR1 SQVTM and CDR2 ANQGSEA. V was clipped by 4 bases and J by 2 bases; unmatched bases: 4. The CDR3 DNA follows: TGCAGCGTTGGACAGGGGAACGCTGGAAACACCATATATTTT. Its protein product is CSVGQGNAGNTIYF.

The V and J genes are TRBV29-1 and TRBJ2-2, with D possibly being TRBD2 (7 bases). The CDR3 sequence is 15 residues long. CDR1 and CDR2 (germline): SQVTM, ANQGSEA. The V gene lost 2 bases and the J gene lost 9 bases, with 19 bases spanning the gap. The CDR3 DNA reads as TGCAGCGTTGAAATCGCGGGTGGGGGGGCCTGGGAGCTGTTTTTT. This gives the protein CSVEIAGGGAWELFF.

This clonotype was counted at least ten times. The chain uses TRBV5-1 and TRBJ2-7; a weak D match, TRBD1 (5 bases). V shed 1 base and J shed 5 bases, with 7 bases lying between them. Germline assignment: CDR1 SGHRS and CDR2 YFSETQ. The CDR3 sequence is 12 residues long. The CDR3 protein is CASSLQGDEQYF. In DNA, the CDR3 is TGCGCCAGCAGCTTGCAAGGGGACGAGCAGTACTTC.